This T cell receptor (beta chain) was recorded in a study of Ad26.COV2.S vaccination and SARS-CoV-2 variants (dated by TCRdb to the early 2020s). Regarding the research as a whole: Donors in the vaccine arm were drawn from COV1001, a phase I-IIa trial of Ad26.COV2.S in healthy adults that was multicentre, randomized, double-blind and placebo-controlled. Ad26.COV2.S was administered intramuscularly at 5 x 10^10 or 1 x 10^11 viral particles, either as a single shot or as two shots given 56 days apart. TCRbeta repertoire sequencing served as the tool for gauging how specific and how broad the SARS-CoV-2-reactive T cell receptors were following Ad26.COV2.S vaccination. The TCR-sequenced set comprised around 30 samples: some 20 Ad26.COV2.S vaccine recipients, 5 placebo recipients and 8 SARS-CoV-2 convalescent individuals. Participants in the trial were split at random into five groups of five each, receiving low-dose or high-dose Ad26.COV2.S once or twice, or else placebo on both occasions. Investigators did not know the trial group allocation while performing experiments and assessing outcomes.

Per the germline V gene (reference sequence), MNHNY is the CDR1 and SVGAGI is the CDR2. Trimming accounts for 4 bases at V and 3 bases at J, while the number of junction bases matched to no gene is 7. Spanning cysteine to phenylalanine, the CDR3 consists of 15 amino acids. Only CDR3 DNA remains: 45 bases, in frame from the first base. Overall study outcomes, separate from this receptor: Comparable non-spike TCR breadth was observed between vaccine and placebo recipients, consistent with only spike being contained in the vaccine. The authors noted that the TCR breadth and depth analyses may have underestimated total T cell responses. Comparing responses between vaccine doses or regimens was not something the study was powered to do. Substantial breadth of spike-specific CD8+ and CD4+ T cell responses was reported after vaccination. Ad26.COV2.S recipients had higher spike-specific TCR breadth than placebo recipients (P = 0.0014).

Read against the paper, the sample's treatment or condition label means: roughly 18 received Ad26.COV2.S at low or high dose, single or two shots; about 5 received placebo; per-sample allocation not given. For vaccine and placebo recipients, the sequenced repertoires came from samples collected on day 63 after the first injection. Between 29 July and 7 August 2020, Cohort 1b enrolled about 27 adults aged 18-55 years at one site in Boston, USA. Ad26.COV2.S was a replication-incompetent adenovirus type 26 vector expressing a prefusion-stabilized SARS-CoV-2 spike protein from the original Wuhan strain. As concerns this clone: Its antigen is unknown. No much larger clonotype is one base removed from it; base qualities were not supplied.

The immunoSEQ Assay was the method used to sequence TCRbeta CDR3 regions. After extraction, genomic DNA underwent amplification by bias-controlled multiplex PCR, followed by high-throughput sequencing. Per the source publication's procedure: To quantify the absolute abundance of every unique TCRbeta CDR3 region, sequences were collapsed and filtered. T cell fraction was estimated by normalizing TCRbeta template counts to usable DNA, with usable DNA measured through amplification of reference genes found in all nucleated cells. Repertoire TCRs were annotated as SARS-CoV-2-specific when V gene, CDR3 amino acid sequence and J gene were exactly matched to a known reactive TCR set. MIRA supplied the reference SARS-CoV-2 TCR set, which was filtered for enrichment in COVID-19-positive ImmuneCODE repertoires so that public or cross-reactive TCRs were removed. Using the MIRA antigens, annotated TCRs were further analysed by specific ORF or by position within an ORF. Breadth was defined as annotated unique rearrangements over total unique productive rearrangements; depth was the summed frequency of those rearrangements. Group comparisons of TCR breadth used two-sided Wilcoxon rank-sum tests. In TCRdb, the immuneACCESS table is reduced to in-frame sequences with V and J assigned. These tables do not hold every clone; where another copy was compared, an unresolved V gene accounts for under half, and the others remain unexplained. The V and J calls and clone size come from that table; D and trimming were worked out from the DNA. The sample profile shows hundreds of thousands of clones; roughly 86% of them were found once. The top ten constitute about 3.6% of the sample.

The sample consisted of peripheral blood, taken in a trial of Ad26.COV2.S vaccine versus placebo. Here the chain combines TRBV6-6 and TRBJ2-3, and 7 bases in between align with TRBD1. The clonotype originates from a person aged 18-65 years who received the Ad26.COV2.S COVID-19 vaccine or a placebo. The CDR3 protein is CASSSKGQKTDTQYF. The sequence in DNA is TGTGCCAGCAGTTCGAAGGGACAGAAGACAGATACGCAGTATTTT.